The rows below give T cell receptor beta chains drawn from one sample of a study of CD4 T cells in relation to SARS-CoV-2 and coronaviruses. What these receptors recognize is not known. Profiled with immunoSEQ multiplex PCR; TCRdb holds only in-frame clones, not every one. The sample has 43,000 or so clones; roughly 87% are singletons. The sequenced sample was naive CD4+ T cells from PBMCs, cultured in vitro. These receptors all stem from an adult with COVID-19. Both conserved end residues are part of each CDR3. D genes are given only for firm matches. Part of the rows lack a size; the others show once, few, many or a class for expanded clones.

DNA: TGCAGTGCTAGTAGGGGCACCTACGAGCAGTACTTC
CDR3: CSASRGTYEQYF
size: .
D: .
V: TRBV20-1
J: TRBJ2-7

DNA: TGTGCCAGTAGTAAACAGGGTCGGGCAGATACGCAGTATTTT
CDR3: CASSKQGRADTQYF
size: .
D: .
V: TRBV19
J: TRBJ2-3

DNA: TGCGCCAGCAGCAGGACTAGCGGGGCTGTGGGGTACAATGAGCAGTTCTTC
CDR3: CASSRTSGAVGYNEQFF
size: few
D: TRBD2
V: TRBV10-1
J: TRBJ2-1

DNA: TGTGCCAGTAGTATAGGGGCAGGGTTAAAGGATGAGCAGTTCTTC
CDR3: CASSIGAGLKDEQFF
size: .
D: .
V: TRBV19
J: TRBJ2-1

DNA: TGTGCCAGCAGCCAAGGACTAGCGAACCAAGAGACCCAGTACTTC
CDR3: CASSQGLANQETQYF
size: .
D: TRBD2
V: TRBV4-2
J: TRBJ2-5

DNA: TGTGCCAGCAGAAGGGGGCCCTACGAGCAGTACTTC
CDR3: CASRRGPYEQYF
size: .
D: TRBD1
V: TRBV2
J: TRBJ2-7

DNA: TGTGCCAGCAGCTTGGCCGTAGCGGGAGGACTCCCCTACGAGCAGTACTTC
CDR3: CASSLAVAGGLPYEQYF
size: .
D: TRBD2
V: TRBV5-4
J: TRBJ2-7

DNA: TGCGCCAGCAGCCAAGTCTCGGACAGGGGGCGTTATGGCTACACCTTC
CDR3: CASSQVSDRGRYGYTF
size: .
D: TRBD1
V: TRBV4-1
J: TRBJ1-2

DNA: TGTGCCAGCACTTTTAGTTACTATGGCTACACCTTC
CDR3: CASTFSYYGYTF
size: .
D: .
V: TRBV27
J: TRBJ1-2

DNA: TGTGCCAGCAGCTTGGAACAGGGGGCCTACAATGAGCAGTTCTTC
CDR3: CASSLEQGAYNEQFF
size: .
D: TRBD1
V: TRBV5-5
J: TRBJ2-1

DNA: TGTGCCAGCAGCCCTCTAGCGGGAGCCGGAATAGATACGCAGTATTTT
CDR3: CASSPLAGAGIDTQYF
size: .
D: TRBD2
V: TRBV7-2
J: TRBJ2-3

DNA: TGCGCCAGCAGCTTTGGGCGGGCTCCCTACGAGCAGTACTTC
CDR3: CASSFGRAPYEQYF
size: .
D: .
V: TRBV5-1
J: TRBJ2-7

DNA: TGTGCCAGCAGTTACAAGTTAGGGACACCTAACTATGGCTACACCTTC
CDR3: CASSYKLGTPNYGYTF
size: .
D: .
V: TRBV6-6
J: TRBJ1-2

DNA: TGTGCCAGCAGCGAGGGATTCGGACTAGCGGATTTGAGGCAAGAGACCCAGTACTTC
CDR3: CASSEGFGLADLRQETQYF
size: .
D: TRBD2
V: TRBV9
J: TRBJ2-5

DNA: TGTGCCAGCAGGATCAGGGAAACAGATACGCAGTATTTT
CDR3: CASRIRETDTQYF
size: once
D: .
V: TRBV12-3/TRBV12-4
J: TRBJ2-3

DNA: TGTGCCAGCAGCGCGACAGCAAAATCGAACACCGGGGAGCTGTTTTTT
CDR3: CASSATAKSNTGELFF
size: .
D: .
V: TRBV2
J: TRBJ2-2

DNA: TGTGCCAGTCCCCCGGGACAGGGGCAAGAGACCCAGTACTTC
CDR3: CASPPGQGQETQYF
size: once
D: TRBD1
V: TRBV6-5
J: TRBJ2-5

DNA: TGTGCCAGCAGAAGCCCGAAGGAAAAACTGTTTTTT
CDR3: CASRSPKEKLFF
size: .
D: .
V: TRBV28
J: TRBJ1-4

DNA: TGTGCCAGCAGCGCAGCGGCCGGAGCTCTCTACGAGCAGTACTTC
CDR3: CASSAAAGALYEQYF
size: .
D: .
V: TRBV11-2
J: TRBJ2-7

DNA: TGTGCCAGCAGACCCTCAGGGGTTGATACGCAGTATTTT
CDR3: CASRPSGVDTQYF
size: .
D: .
V: TRBV3-1/TRBV3-2
J: TRBJ2-3

DNA: TGTGCCAGCAGCCCACGAGCTGATACGCAGTATTTT
CDR3: CASSPRADTQYF
size: .
D: .
V: TRBV7-9
J: TRBJ2-3

DNA: TGTGCCAGCAGCGTCTCCCGGGACAGGGGCTACAATGAGCAGTTCTTC
CDR3: CASSVSRDRGYNEQFF
size: few
D: TRBD1
V: TRBV7-9
J: TRBJ2-1

DNA: TGTGCCAGCAGTGAGAGGACAACGGATACGCAGTATTTT
CDR3: CASSERTTDTQYF
size: .
D: .
V: TRBV6-4
J: TRBJ2-3

DNA: TGTGCCAGTAGTATTCGTGAAGCTGGAAACACCATATATTTT
CDR3: CASSIREAGNTIYF
size: .
D: .
V: TRBV19
J: TRBJ1-3

DNA: TGTGCCAGCAGTTTACGGGACAGGGGGCACACCGGGGAGCTGTTTTTT
CDR3: CASSLRDRGHTGELFF
size: .
D: TRBD1
V: TRBV28
J: TRBJ2-2

DNA: TGTGCCAGCAGCACGGGGCTATACAATGAGCAGTTCTTC
CDR3: CASSTGLYNEQFF
size: .
D: .
V: TRBV2
J: TRBJ2-1

DNA: TGTGCCAGTAGTATCAATGGACAGGGTCCCTACGAGCAGTACTTC
CDR3: CASSINGQGPYEQYF
size: .
D: TRBD1
V: TRBV19
J: TRBJ2-7

DNA: TGTGCCAGCAGCCCCTCCCGTCCAAGGACAGATACGCAGTATTTT
CDR3: CASSPSRPRTDTQYF
size: once
D: .
V: TRBV9
J: TRBJ2-3

DNA: TGTGCCAGCAGCTTACGTACTCACGGGGGCGAGCAGTACTTC
CDR3: CASSLRTHGGEQYF
size: .
D: .
V: TRBV7-9
J: TRBJ2-7

DNA: TGTGCCAGCAGCCAAGCGGAATCGCAAGAGACCCAGTACTTC
CDR3: CASSQAESQETQYF
size: .
D: .
V: TRBV3-1/TRBV3-2
J: TRBJ2-5

DNA: TGTGCCTGGAGGGACAGGGGGCTCTCCTATAATTCACCCCTCCACTTT
CDR3: CAWRDRGLSYNSPLHF
size: .
D: TRBD1
V: TRBV30
J: TRBJ1-6

DNA: TGTGCCAGCTCACCATCAGACAGGGTAGCCAAAAACATTCAGTACTTC
CDR3: CASSPSDRVAKNIQYF
size: .
D: TRBD1
V: TRBV18
J: TRBJ2-4

DNA: TGCGCCAGCAGCCAAGACACCCCTATGGGCGAGCAGTTCTTC
CDR3: CASSQDTPMGEQFF
size: .
D: .
V: TRBV4-1
J: TRBJ2-1

DNA: TGTGCCAGCAGCTTAGTTGGTGGGGCAGAGACCCAGTACTTC
CDR3: CASSLVGGAETQYF
size: .
D: .
V: TRBV13
J: TRBJ2-5

DNA: TGTGCCAGCACGGGCGGGGGAGCCCGACCCCCCGAGCAGTACTTC
CDR3: CASTGGGARPPEQYF
size: .
D: TRBD2
V: TRBV7-2
J: TRBJ2-7

DNA: TGTGCCAGCAGTGGGGTAGCGGGAGGGATCTACGAGCAGTACTTC
CDR3: CASSGVAGGIYEQYF
size: .
D: TRBD2
V: TRBV2
J: TRBJ2-7

DNA: TGTGCCAGCAGAAGCGGCGGGAGCAATGAGCAGTTCTTC
CDR3: CASRSGGSNEQFF
size: .
D: TRBD2
V: TRBV2
J: TRBJ2-1

DNA: TGTGCCAGCAGTTTAGGGTCCGAGTTCACTGAAGCTTTCTTT
CDR3: CASSLGSEFTEAFF
size: once
D: .
V: TRBV28
J: TRBJ1-1

DNA: TGTGCCAGCACACGGCGGGCCTCTAATGAAAAACTGTTTTTT
CDR3: CASTRRASNEKLFF
size: few
D: .
V: TRBV2
J: TRBJ1-4

DNA: TGTGCCAGCTCACCACAGGCGGGAGGGATGTTAAGTGAGCAGTTCTTC
CDR3: CASSPQAGGMLSEQFF
size: .
D: TRBD2
V: TRBV18
J: TRBJ2-1

DNA: TGTGCCATCAGCCGGACGGATCAAGAGACCCAGTACTTC
CDR3: CAISRTDQETQYF
size: .
D: .
V: TRBV10-3
J: TRBJ2-5

DNA: TGTGCCAGCAGCGTCTTAGCGGGAGAAACAGATACGCAGTATTTT
CDR3: CASSVLAGETDTQYF
size: .
D: TRBD2
V: TRBV9
J: TRBJ2-3

DNA: TGTGCCAGCAGTGAAGCCTGGGGCAATCAGCCCCAGCATTTT
CDR3: CASSEAWGNQPQHF
size: .
D: .
V: TRBV6-1
J: TRBJ1-5

DNA: TGTGCCAGCCGCGGTAGCGCGAACACCGGGGAGCTGTTTTTT
CDR3: CASRGSANTGELFF
size: few
D: .
V: TRBV5-5
J: TRBJ2-2

DNA: TGCGCCAGCAGTCAAGGGGTTAGCGCGGGGACCCAGTACTTC
CDR3: CASSQGVSAGTQYF
size: .
D: .
V: TRBV4-1
J: TRBJ2-5

DNA: TGTGCCAGCAGCCAAGTTGCGGGCCTCTCCTACGAGCAGTACTTC
CDR3: CASSQVAGLSYEQYF
size: .
D: .
V: TRBV14
J: TRBJ2-7

DNA: TGTGCCAGCAGAGGGTGGGGCGGGAGAATATACGAGCAGTACTTC
CDR3: CASRGWGGRIYEQYF
size: .
D: TRBD2
V: TRBV5-6
J: TRBJ2-7

DNA: TGTGCCAGCAACCTTCGACTAGCGGGATCCAACGAGCAGTACTTC
CDR3: CASNLRLAGSNEQYF
size: .
D: TRBD2
V: TRBV6-6
J: TRBJ2-7

DNA: TGTGCCAGCACGGCAGAGTGGGGTCAGCCCCAGCATTTT
CDR3: CASTAEWGQPQHF
size: few
D: .
V: TRBV2
J: TRBJ1-5

DNA: TGTGCCAGCTCACCCCCCCCGGGACTAGGGTTATCAGAGACCCAGTACTTC
CDR3: CASSPPPGLGLSETQYF
size: .
D: TRBD2
V: TRBV18
J: TRBJ2-5

DNA: TGTGCCAGCAGTGCTTCGGGGACCTCCTACAATGAGCAGTTCTTC
CDR3: CASSASGTSYNEQFF
size: .
D: .
V: TRBV2
J: TRBJ2-1

DNA: TGTGCCATCAGTGGTTCAGTCCAAGAGACCCAGTACTTC
CDR3: CAISGSVQETQYF
size: .
D: .
V: TRBV10-3
J: TRBJ2-5

DNA: TGTGCCACCAGCAGAGGACCGGGACAGATTAATGAAAAACTGTTTTTT
CDR3: CATSRGPGQINEKLFF
size: .
D: TRBD1
V: TRBV15
J: TRBJ1-4

DNA: TGTGCCAGCAGTGACGGGGCTGAAGCTTTCTTT
CDR3: CASSDGAEAFF
size: .
D: .
V: TRBV2
J: TRBJ1-1

DNA: TGTGCCAGCAGCGGGGACGCCCGGGATGAAAAACTGTTTTTT
CDR3: CASSGDARDEKLFF
size: .
D: .
V: TRBV9
J: TRBJ1-4

DNA: TGTGCCAGCTCACCGTTCTCGCCCCGGGCCGACGAGTACAATGAGCAGTTCTTC
CDR3: CASSPFSPRADEYNEQFF
size: .
D: .
V: TRBV18
J: TRBJ2-1

DNA: TGTGCCACCAGCCGGGGACTAGCGGGAGGGTCCTACGAGCAGTACTTC
CDR3: CATSRGLAGGSYEQYF
size: .
D: TRBD2
V: TRBV15
J: TRBJ2-7